The sequence of this T cell receptor (beta chain) was determined in a study of tumor-infiltrating lymphocytes in primary liver carcinoma. Germline V CDR1 and CDR2: SGHAT, FQNNGV. The CDR3 sequence runs 14 residues, both termini included. Constant-region priming of 500 ng total RNA yielded TCR beta cDNA. Slightly modified ARM-PCR served as the procedure for the TCR beta libraries. These libraries came from three rounds of nested multiplex PCR. With TRBV1-TRBV30 forward primers and a C-beta reverse primer, the first two PCR rounds were run for 10 to 11 cycles each. Via MiXCR, TCRdb re-called the multiplex PCR reads, giving one row per CDR3 protein. This table has tens of thousands of distinct CDR3 sequences, 70% to 75% appearing once. From approximately 20-30 mg of unsorted bulk tissue, DNA and RNA were co-extracted together. Samples were taken from five separate regions of every tumor. About this clonotype itself: This is likely a read error, given that the CDR3 carries no conserved phenylalanine or tryptophan at its end. The DNA is left out, because the CDR3 cannot be placed on it with certainty; the CDR3 is given as TCRdb lists it.

Input material: liver tumor tissue from sampling region 4. As to subset: tumor region T4, right-lateral pole. The rearrangement joins TRBV11-2 to TRBJ1-2; TRBD1 is the table's D call, not checked against the DNA. The receptor comes from an older woman with primary liver carcinoma and hepatitis B virus infection. This CDR3 reads CASSLNRGFYGYTS.